A single sample gave rise to the 18 T cell receptor beta chains below, sequenced in a study of T cells in Graves' hyperthyroidism and ophthalmopathy. Amplified TCR beta CDR3 regions derived from RNA transcripts. HTBI primers drove first-round RT-PCR of the TCR CDR3. TCRdb re-derived calls from the multiplex PCR reads in MiXCR, one entry per CDR3 protein. The sample lists a few hundred thousand distinct CDR3 sequences, more than 45% occurring once. The sequenced sample was peripheral blood or thyroid tissue (not recorded which). All receptors derive from a woman aged 18-29 years with Graves' hyperthyroidism.

The chain links TRBV10-3 to TRBJ1-6, with D uncertain. This CDR3 region has 11 residues. Germline loops: CDR1 ENHRY, CDR2 SYGVKD. Trimming removed 4 bases at V and 14 bases at J, with 9 bases between. CDR3 sequence (DNA): TGTGCCATCAGTGCCTCCGGCACCCTCCACTTT. Amino acids: CAISASGTLHF.

The CDR3 DNA is TGTGCCAGCAGCCCGGGGGGGGGGCTTGGCTATGGCTACACCTTC. It is translated as CASSPGGGLGYGYTF. The chain is built from TRBV7-2 and TRBJ1-2; TRBD1 might be the D (6 bases). CDR1 SGHTA and CDR2 FQGNSA come from the germline V gene. CDR3 length equals 15 residues. V was pared by 5 bases and J by 4 bases, with 17 bases between.

Notes on this clonotype: A read error is likely, as this CDR3 ends without the conserved phenylalanine or tryptophan. It is unclear where the CDR3 begins or ends on the DNA, so no DNA is shown, and the CDR3 is as TCRdb lists it. The genes are TRBV6-5 and TRBJ1-1. Germline V CDR1 and CDR2: MNHEY, SVGAGI. With termini counted, the CDR3 has 10 amino acids. CDR3 amino acids: CATSAGRANY.

The chain has TRBV7-9 and TRBJ2-2; D gene ambiguous. Germline values: CDR1 SEHNR, CDR2 FQNEAQ (reference sequence). The length of the CDR3 is 16 residues. V lost 7 bases and J 2 bases, leaving 17 bases between the germline ends. CDR3 sequence: CASTPTWGDNTGELFF. The CDR3 coding sequence is TGTGCCAGCACACCGACATGGGGTGATAACACCGGGGAGCTGTTTTTT. The variable domain in full, completed from reference TRBV7-9 and TRBJ2-2, reads DTGVSQNPRHKITKRGQNVTFRCDPISEHNRLYWYRQTLGQGPEFLTYFQNEAQLEKSRLLSDRFSAERPKGSFSTLEIQRTEQGDSAMYLCASTPTWGDNTGELFFGEGSRLTVL.

In the case of this clonotype: A much larger clone lies a single base off, so this may be a read error. V gene TRBV11-2 combines with J gene TRBJ1-6; possibly TRBD1 for D (5 bases). The CDR3 runs 15 residues. The germline V gene has CDR1 SGHAT and CDR2 FQNNGV. CDR3 in amino acids: CASSVDGALSSPLHF. CDR3 DNA: TGTGCCAGCAGCGTAGATGGGGCGCTGAGTTCACCCCTCCACTTT.

The genes are TRBV7-7 and TRBJ2-2; D is ambiguous. This CDR3 is built from 12 residues. Germline V gene lookup returns CDR1 SSHAT and CDR2 FNYEAQ (reference sequence). With 9 bases removed from V and 7 bases from J, the gap between germline ends came to 12 bases. The CDR3 bases are TGTGCCAGTAGAAGGGTGATCGGGGAGCTGTTTTTT. It yields the protein CASRRVIGELFF.

The chain carries TRBV7-9 and TRBJ2-5; 7 bases align to TRBD2. The end of the DNA aligns better with TRBJ2-1, so the J call may be wrong. This CDR3 region has 13 residues. Germline V CDR1 and CDR2: SEHNR, FQNEAQ (reference sequence). CDR3 sequence (DNA): TGTGCCGGAAGACTGGCGGGAGTGGGTGAGCAGTTCTTC. Translation: CAGRLAGVGEQFF.

This rearrangement joins TRBV19 to TRBJ1-2; the D gene is possibly TRBD1 (5 bases). Germline CDR1 reads LNHDA; CDR2 reads SQIVND (reference sequence). Deletions cut 6 bases from V and 5 bases from J, with 22 bases between. The CDR3 runs to 16 residues. CDR3 nucleotide sequence: TGTGCCAGTAGCCACGCGGGGGAAGCCGGAATATATGGCTACACCTTC. Translated, it gives CASSHAGEAGIYGYTF.

A remark on this clonotype: One base away lies a much larger clone, so this may be a sequencing read error. The genes are TRBV7-9 and TRBJ2-7, with D unclear. V dropped 5 bases and J dropped 8 bases, with 10 bases sitting between them. Germline V CDR1 and CDR2: SEHNR, FQNEAQ (reference sequence). The CDR3 loop spans 11 amino acids. As DNA, the CDR3 is TGTGCCAGCAGCCCATCTGGAAAGCAGTACTTC. This gives the protein CASSPSGKQYF.

This clonotype was seen repeatedly, ten times or more. The CDR3 loop is CANRENTYTEAFF. DNA for the CDR3: TGTGCCAATCGAGAGAACACTTACACTGAAGCTTTCTTT. The rearrangement uses TRBV2 and TRBJ1-1; D gene ambiguous. The CDR3 is made up of 13 amino acids. Germline V lookup: CDR1 SNHLY, CDR2 FYNNEI. V gave up 10 bases and J gave up 3 bases, with 15 bases separating them.

This clonotype was recorded a few times. The chain carries TRBV5-1 and TRBJ1-3; the D is unclear. The V and J ends lost 0 bases and 3 bases respectively, with 13 bases between them. The CDR3 is made up of 16 amino acids. Germline V CDR1 and CDR2: SGHRS, YFSETQ. Here the CDR3 reads CASSLDSGRGGNTIYF. The CDR3 region has the DNA TGCGCCAGCAGCTTGGACAGCGGACGAGGTGGAAACACCATATATTTT.

As DNA, the CDR3 is TGTGCCAGCAGTGAAGAGCTAGCGGGATTCCTATGGGAGGCCCAGTACTTC. This codes for CASSEELAGFLWEAQYF. The J gene is TRBJ2-5, the V gene TRBV2; TRBD2 aligns across 9 bases. This CDR3 is built from 17 residues. CDR1 is SNHLY, CDR2 FYNNEI, per germline. V dropped 1 base and J dropped 9; count of bases not matched to a gene: 15.

Note on this clonotype: A much larger clone differs from this one at a single base, so this may be a read error. CDR3 residues: CARSRQGPNTEAFF. The CDR3 nucleotides are TGTGCCAGAAGTAGACAGGGACCGAACACTGAAGCTTTCTTT. The chain carries TRBV2 and TRBJ1-1; 7 positions agree with TRBD1. Trimming took 9 bases from V and 1 from J; bases not matched to a gene: 8. The CDR3 runs 14 residues. Germline V gives CDR1 SNHLY, CDR2 FYNNEI.

This clonotype was seen just once. The rearrangement links TRBV7-2 to TRBJ1-6; D perhaps matches TRBD1 (5 bases). With 5 bases removed from V and 10 bases from J, the gap between germline ends came to 15 bases. This CDR3 has 14 residues. Germline CDR1 and CDR2: SGHTA and FQGNSA. The CDR3 reads CASSQVGGQSPLHF. CDR3 DNA: TGTGCCAGCAGCCAGGTCGGTGGACAATCACCCCTCCACTTT.

Concerning this clonotype: A much larger clone lies one base from this, so it may be a read error. This CDR3 reads CASSLARSTNFFF. CDR3 DNA sequence: TGTGCCAGCAGCTTAGCGCGAAGCACCAACTTTTTTTTT. The chain combines TRBV7-8 with TRBJ2-2; D unresolved. V was shortened by 0 bases and J by 17 bases, with 16 bases between the two germline ends. The CDR3 extends over 13 amino acids. Germline V gene lookup returns CDR1 SGHVS and CDR2 FQNEAQ. Supplemented by reference TRBV7-8 and TRBJ2-2, the full variable domain reads GAGVSQSPRYKVAKRGQDVALRCDPISGHVSLFWYQQALGQGPEFLTYFQNEAQLDKSGLPSDRFFAERPEGSVSTLKIQRTQQEDSAVYLCASSLARSTNFFFGEGSRLTVL.

This rearrangement joins TRBV9 to TRBJ2-7, with D uncertain. Germline V CDR1 and CDR2: SGDLS, YYNGEE. V lost 1 base and J lost 0, with 11 bases in between. This CDR3 comprises 15 residues. CDR3 in DNA: TGTGCCAGCAGCGTAACCCCTTGGGGCTCCTACGAGCAGTACTTC. Encoded protein: CASSVTPWGSYEQYF.

This clonotype showed up just a few times. The V and J genes are TRBV29-1 and TRBJ2-7, with D maybe TRBD1 (6 bases). V lost 0 bases and J 3 bases, leaving 15 bases between the germline ends. This CDR3 spans 15 amino acids. Germline V CDR1 and CDR2: SQVTM, ANQGSEA. The CDR3 nucleotides read TGCAGCGTTGAAGACCTCACCGGACAGTTCTACGAGCAGTACTTC. As protein: CSVEDLTGQFYEQYF.

This clonotype was observed a handful of times. The J gene is TRBJ1-1, the V gene TRBV19; 11 bases are shared with TRBD1. The length of the CDR3 is 15 residues. The trim removed 6 bases at V and 6 bases at J, leaving 9 bases unmatched. CDR1 LNHDA and CDR2 SQIVND come from the germline V gene (reference sequence). This chain's CDR3 is CASRTYPGQGAEAFF. For the CDR3, the DNA is TGTGCCAGTAGAACCTACCCGGGACAGGGGGCTGAAGCTTTCTTT.